This entry lists 10 T cell receptor beta chains sequenced from one sample in a study of high-grade serous ovarian cancer treatment subgroups. The tumor samples were collected prior to definitive surgery or chemotherapy. Some clones are missing from TCRdb's copy, which holds only in-frame ones; the method was immunoSEQ multiplex PCR. The table includes some 28,000 clones, around 80% detected once. The sequencing input was tumor tissue. Receptor source: a human donor with high-grade serous ovarian cancer.

This clone occurred a few times. V is TRBV2 and J is TRBJ2-7; D is perhaps TRBD2 (6 bases). Germline CDR1 reads SNHLY; CDR2 reads FYNNEI. This CDR3 region has 13 residues. Deletions cut 6 bases from V and 5 bases from J, with 14 bases between. CDR3 region: CASRGTGLHEQYF. In nucleotides, the CDR3 is TGTGCCAGCAGGGGGACTGGTCTACACGAGCAGTACTTC.

This clone was detected a few times. The chain employs TRBV5-6 and TRBJ2-2; 10 bases line up with TRBD2. CDR1 and CDR2 from the germline V gene are SGHDT and YYEEEE. Germline trimming cut 0 bases from V and 0 bases from J; bases unmatched to any gene: 2. This CDR3 contains 17 residues. In nucleotides, the CDR3 is TGTGCCAGCAGCTTGGACGGGACTAGCGCGAACACCGGGGAGCTGTTTTTT. The encoded protein is CASSLDGTSANTGELFF.

J is TRBJ1-1 and V is TRBV18, with D possibly being TRBD1 (5 bases). This CDR3 region has 15 residues. Germline CDR1 is KGHSH and CDR2 is LQKENI. Trimming pared 4 bases from V and 4 bases from J, leaving 16 bases between. The CDR3 coding sequence is TGTGCCAGCTCACTTTGGGGAGGGGAGAGCACTGAAGCTTTCTTT. Encoded protein: CASSLWGGESTEAFF.

The chain joins TRBV2 to TRBJ1-3, with D unresolved. Germline CDR1 SNHLY, CDR2 FYNNEI. The CDR3 totals 14 residues. Between the trimmed V and J ends, which lost 3 bases and 0 bases, there was a span of 6 bases. The DNA for the CDR3 is TGTGCCAGCAGTGATTTCAGCTCTGGAAACACCATATATTTT. Its protein product is CASSDFSSGNTIYF. The entire variable domain, with the rest obtained from reference TRBV2 and TRBJ1-3, is as follows: EPEVTQTPSHQVTQMGQEVILRCVPISNHLYFYWYRQILGQKVEFLVSFYNNEISEKSEIFDDQFSVERPDGSNFTLKIRSTKLEDSAMYFCASSDFSSGNTIYFGEGSWLTVV.

This chain uses TRBV2 with TRBJ1-2, with TRBD1 matching 9 bases. Germline V gene data show CDR1 as SNHLY and CDR2 as FYNNEI. V was pared by 6 bases and J by 5 bases, with 13 bases of the junction left unmatched. The CDR3 totals 16 residues. For the CDR3, the DNA is TGTGCCAGCAGGAGGAGGACAGGGGCGAAATTTTATGGCTACACCTTC. Its translation is CASRRRTGAKFYGYTF.

Only one count was recorded for this clone. The chain carries TRBV6-1 and TRBJ1-4; D gene ambiguous. V was clipped by 0 bases and J by 5 bases, with 10 bases between them. Germline CDR1 and CDR2: MNHNS and SASEGT. CDR3 size: 15 residues. The CDR3 reads CASSEARVSNEKLFF. In DNA form, the CDR3 reads TGTGCCAGCAGTGAAGCCCGGGTCAGCAATGAAAAACTGTTTTTT.

V is TRBV13 and J is TRBJ2-1; weak D call: TRBD2 (6 bases). Between the trimmed V and J ends, which lost 4 bases and 4 bases, there was a span of 17 bases. Germline V lookup: CDR1 PRHDT, CDR2 FYEKMQ (reference sequence). There are 16 residues in the CDR3. This chain's CDR3 is CASSSDLASGYNEQFF. The CDR3 region has the DNA TGTGCCAGCAGCTCAGACCTAGCGAGCGGTTACAATGAGCAGTTCTTC.

V gene TRBV19 combines with J gene TRBJ2-2, with D possibly TRBD1 on 6 matching bases. The ends were cut back, 6 bases at V and 1 base at J, with 15 bases in the middle. Germline CDR1 and CDR2: LNHDA and SQIVND (reference sequence). This CDR3 region has 16 residues. The DNA of the CDR3 is TGTGCCAGTAGGAAACAGGGCTGGGGGAACACCGGGGAGCTGTTTTTT. It yields the protein CASRKQGWGNTGELFF.

The rearrangement uses TRBV6-1 and TRBJ2-1; 10 positions match TRBD1. V shed 6 bases and J 6 bases; nucleotides not matched to a gene: 5. The V gene's germline CDR1 is MNHNS and CDR2 SASEGT. The CDR3 length is 14 residues. CDR3 region: CASRTGTGANEQFF. CDR3 in DNA: TGTGCCAGCAGGACCGGGACAGGGGCCAATGAGCAGTTCTTC.

The V and J genes are TRBV6-1 and TRBJ2-2; 8 bases map to TRBD1. Germline values: CDR1 MNHNS, CDR2 SASEGT. The CDR3 spans 15 residues. The V gene end was trimmed by 8 bases and the J gene end by 1 base; junction bases not matched to a gene: 6. The DNA for the CDR3 is TGTGCCAGCTTGCCCGGGACAGGGAACACCGGGGAGCTGTTTTTT. Translating gives CASLPGTGNTGELFF.